One T cell receptor beta chain is described in this entry. This clone's antigen is unknown. Base qualities are not at hand, and no much larger clone is one base apart. This sample was included in a study of shared clonotypes between healthy human individuals (dated by TCRdb to about 2020). About the investigation overall: The cohort included a few men and a couple of women between 18 and 49 years of age. To estimate repertoire size and how much clonotype sharing occurs between individuals, the study deeply sequenced the blood TCR repertoires of 4 to 6 healthy adults. Between about 0.85 and 10 billion PBMCs per donor were obtained by leukapheresis. Per donor, three plates each were used for CD4 naive and CD4 memory, two for CD8 naive, and one for CD8 memory. To increase sequencing depth and limit assay-specific biases, TCR repertoire library preparation and sequencing were carried out by different laboratories using diverse techniques. Findings and caveats that apply to the study as a whole: Across a few donors, about 5% of naive CD4, approximately 3.6% of naive CD8, under 2.5% of memory CD4, and around 0.4% of memory CD8 clonotypes were shared. Sampling was limited to blood, and TCR repertoires in tissue likely differ from TCR repertoires in blood. Naive subsets generally had larger estimated clonotype richness than memory subsets did. Compared with non-shared clonotypes, clonotypes shared by all four sorted-subset donors had higher generation probabilities. Rarefaction of sorted-subset datasets indicated incomplete sequencing despite the large sequencing depth. Because the study included a small number of donors, the genetic and exposure-history diversity represented was limited. Pairwise subsampling led to the expectation that sequencing depth would affect the degree of clonotype sharing among donors.

Using the deep immunoSEQ assay, multiplex PCR amplified TCR CDR3 regions from genomic DNA. Extracted genomic DNA from each cell subset was spread evenly across all wells of several immunoSEQ 96-well plates, with each plate serving as a replicate. Each replicate PCR for sorted subsets received about 200 ng genomic DNA, equal to about 30,000 T cell genomes. The purified libraries were quantified using a Qubit 3.0 fluorometer, sized with a Bioanalyzer 2100, and then quantified again using the KAPA Library Quantification kit. Each immunoSEQ 96-well plate was sequenced on its own single-read 150-cycle Illumina NextSeq 550 flow cell. As for the original processing: Because the immunoSEQ output held only junctional sequences and lacked quality scores, the filtering could not match the filtering applied to full-length reads. Sequences were annotated with PyIR, a Python wrapper for IgBLAST v1.9, and V/J genes and CDR3 were assigned using IMGT germline references. Any read was removed if the V/J assignment was weak (E-value above 1e-6), the CDR3 was missing, or the read contained stop codons, out-of-frame junctions, or ambiguous translated residues. A V3J clonotype was defined by an identical inferred V gene, J gene, and CDR3 amino acid sequence. Percentage overlap between repertoires was calculated by dividing the number of shared unique clonotypes by the size of the smaller repertoire. Richness of each repertoire was evaluated using RTK rarefaction, the Chao1 estimator, and Recon v2.1 estimates of unobserved clonotypes. OLGA was used to compute generation probabilities for all TCRbeta clonotypes that the gDNA method yielded from a few donors. Held by TCRdb, this immuneACCESS table contains in-frame sequences only and omits some clones. Under half of the omission traces to an unresolved V gene where checked; the cause of the rest is unknown. That table supplies the V and J calls and clone size; D and trimming were determined from the DNA. The sample table holds around 750,000 clones, of which around two thirds were seen once. Of the sample, 1.7% is held by the ten largest clones.

The donors were healthy, HIV-negative adults with no recently reported acute infections or vaccinations. Every donor was a Caucasian adult residing in Nashville, Tennessee, USA. Magnetic negative selection was used to enrich CD4+ T cells, after which naive cells were positively selected on CD45RA and the negative fraction became the memory subset. Blood was obtained by leukapheresis, after which PBMCs were separated by Ficoll-Histopaque density gradient centrifugation and cryopreserved in liquid nitrogen vapor phase. Analytical flow cytometry was used to check the purity and quantity of each magnetically sorted T cell population. Genomic DNA was isolated from each sorted fraction and quantified by UV absorbance on a Nanodrop 2000c. The clonotype was recovered from a woman aged 25 to 45 in good health. Input material: memory CD4+ T cells sorted from blood. What this sample's cell subset or site label stands for: CD45RA-negative fraction.

The CDR3 reads CASSSTDRAEQYF. The DNA sequence follows: TGTGCCAGCAGTTCCACGGACAGGGCCGAGCAGTACTTC. The V and J segments used are TRBV27 and TRBJ2-7; 8 of the junction bases match TRBD1. CDR3 length: 13 amino acids, cysteine to phenylalanine. Kept here is only the CDR3 DNA, which spans 39 bases and is read in frame from base 1. Looking up the germline V gene (reference sequence) yields CDR1 MNHEY and CDR2 SMNVEV. Trimming accounts for 4 bases at V and 6 bases at J, while the number of junction bases matched to no gene is 5.